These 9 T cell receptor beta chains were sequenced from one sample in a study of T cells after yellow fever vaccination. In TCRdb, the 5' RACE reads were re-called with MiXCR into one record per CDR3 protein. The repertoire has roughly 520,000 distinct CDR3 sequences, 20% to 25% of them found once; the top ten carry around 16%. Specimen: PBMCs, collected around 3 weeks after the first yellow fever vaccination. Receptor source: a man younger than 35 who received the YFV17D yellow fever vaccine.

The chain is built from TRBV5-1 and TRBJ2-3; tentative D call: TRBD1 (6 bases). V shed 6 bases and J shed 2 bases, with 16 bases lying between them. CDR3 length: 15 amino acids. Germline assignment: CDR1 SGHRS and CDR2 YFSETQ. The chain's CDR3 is CASTVTGTPTDTQYF. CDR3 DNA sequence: TGCGCCAGCACAGTCACAGGGACCCCCACAGATACGCAGTATTTT.

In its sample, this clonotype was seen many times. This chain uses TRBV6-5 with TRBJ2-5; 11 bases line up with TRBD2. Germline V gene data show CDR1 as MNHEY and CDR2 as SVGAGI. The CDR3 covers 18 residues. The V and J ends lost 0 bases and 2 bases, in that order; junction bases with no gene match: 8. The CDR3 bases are TGTGCCAGCAGTTACTCGTCTAGCGGGGGGCTCTCTCAAGAGACCCAGTACTTC. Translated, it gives CASSYSSSGGLSQETQYF.

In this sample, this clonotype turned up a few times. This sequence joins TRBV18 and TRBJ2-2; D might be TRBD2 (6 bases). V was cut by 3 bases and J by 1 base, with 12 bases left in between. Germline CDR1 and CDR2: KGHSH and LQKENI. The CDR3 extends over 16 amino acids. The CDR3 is CASSPNGGENTGELFF. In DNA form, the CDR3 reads TGTGCCAGCTCACCGAACGGGGGAGAGAACACCGGGGAGCTGTTTTTT.

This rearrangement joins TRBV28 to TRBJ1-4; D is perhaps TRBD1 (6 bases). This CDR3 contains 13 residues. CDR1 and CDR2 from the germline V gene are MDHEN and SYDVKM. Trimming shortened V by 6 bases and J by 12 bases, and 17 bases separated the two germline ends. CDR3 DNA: TGTGCCAGCAGACCGGCAGCGACAGGCGAACTGTTTTTT. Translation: CASRPAATGELFF.

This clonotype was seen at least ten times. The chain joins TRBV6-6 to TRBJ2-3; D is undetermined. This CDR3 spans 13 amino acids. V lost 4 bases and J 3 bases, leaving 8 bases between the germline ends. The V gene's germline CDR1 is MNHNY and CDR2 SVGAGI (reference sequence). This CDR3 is CASSFLGTDTQYF. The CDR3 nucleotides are TGTGCCAGCAGTTTCCTGGGTACAGATACGCAGTATTTT.

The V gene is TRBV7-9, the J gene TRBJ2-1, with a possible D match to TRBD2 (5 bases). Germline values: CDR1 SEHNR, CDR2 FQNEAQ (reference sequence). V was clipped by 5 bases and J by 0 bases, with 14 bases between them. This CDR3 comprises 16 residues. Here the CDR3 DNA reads TGTGCCAGCAGCCCAGGTGGCCGGGGCTCCTACAATGAGCAGTTCTTC. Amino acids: CASSPGGRGSYNEQFF.

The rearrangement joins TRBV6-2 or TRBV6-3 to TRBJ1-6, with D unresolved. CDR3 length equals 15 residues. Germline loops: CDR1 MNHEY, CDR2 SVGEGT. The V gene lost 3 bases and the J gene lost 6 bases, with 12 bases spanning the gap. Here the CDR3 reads CASSYGVKLNSPLHF. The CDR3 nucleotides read TGTGCCAGCAGTTATGGGGTGAAACTTAATTCACCCCTCCACTTT.

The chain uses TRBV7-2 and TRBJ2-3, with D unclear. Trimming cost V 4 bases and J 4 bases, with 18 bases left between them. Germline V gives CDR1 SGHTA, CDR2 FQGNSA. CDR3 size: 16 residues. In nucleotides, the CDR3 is TGTGCCAGCAGCTGGCTAATCCGACCCCCTTCAGATACGCAGTATTTT. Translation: CASSWLIRPPSDTQYF.

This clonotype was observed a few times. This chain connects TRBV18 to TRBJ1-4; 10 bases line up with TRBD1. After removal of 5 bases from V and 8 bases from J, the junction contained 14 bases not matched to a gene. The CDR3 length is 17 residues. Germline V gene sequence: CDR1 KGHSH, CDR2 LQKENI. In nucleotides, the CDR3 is TGTGCCAGCTCAACTCTTTCGGGACAGGGGACGGAGGAAAAACTGTTTTTT. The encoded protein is CASSTLSGQGTEEKLFF. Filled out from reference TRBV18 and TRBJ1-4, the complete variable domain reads NAGVMQNPRHLVRRRGQEARLRCSPMKGHSHVYWYRQLPEEGLKFMVYLQKENIIDESGMPKERFSAEFPKEGPSILRIQQVVRGDSAAYFCASSTLSGQGTEEKLFFGSGTQLSVL.